This TCR beta chain was sequenced during a study of long-term antiretroviral therapy in people with HIV. There were about 1-10 million cryopreserved PBMC in the samples before DNA extraction. Trimming took 2 bases from V and 6 from J, leaving 8 bases between them. This CDR3 is built from 14 residues. Germline CDR1 is LNHDA and CDR2 is SQIVND (reference sequence). At survey level, the immunoSEQ assay was run in its v3.0 version. Sequenced by immunoSEQ multiplex PCR; TCRdb stores in-frame clones only, minus some. The repertoire holds about 16,000 clones, about 79% seen once, with more than 12% in the top ten.

The sequence was obtained from a woman aged 50 to 60 with HIV. The source was unsorted PBMCs, collected 1.5 years before starting antiretroviral therapy. This chain links TRBV19 with TRBJ1-6; D might be TRBD1 (5 bases). The CDR3 sequence is CASSIRGPNSPLHF. The DNA of the CDR3 is TGTGCCAGTAGTATACGGGGCCCTAATTCACCCCTCCACTTT.